The 24 T cell receptor beta chains given below trace back to one sample, sequenced in a study of molecular identifiers for immune sequencing clone quantification. MiXCR, applied by TCRdb to the PCR reads, yields one record per CDR3 protein. The sample holds 460,000 or so distinct CDR3 sequences; around 21% are singletons and the top ten take 0.7% to 1%. Sample: naive CD8+ T cells from blood, with Jurkat cell RNA spiked in. This sample's subset: FACS-sorted CD8+CD4-CCR7+CD45RA+ naive T cells. Receptors were obtained from a human donor in good health. Some libraries in this study had Jurkat cell RNA spiked in.

This clonotype was counted only a few times. The V call is TRBV15, the J call TRBJ1-1; 8 bases align to TRBD1. V shed 0 bases and J 3 bases; nucleotides not matched to a gene: 6. The CDR3 consists of 16 residues. Germline CDR1 and CDR2: LNHNV and YYDKDF (reference sequence). CDR3 nucleotides: TGTGCCACCAGCAGAGATTCGAGGACAGGGTACACTGAAGCTTTCTTT. Amino acids: CATSRDSRTGYTEAFF.

The chain uses TRBV9 and TRBJ2-7, with TRBD2 as a possible D gene (6 bases). Trimming removed 4 bases from V and 4 bases from J, with 12 bases in between. Looked up from germline, CDR1 is SGDLS and CDR2 is YYNGEE. This CDR3 region has 13 residues. The DNA for the CDR3 is TGTGCCAGCAGCCCTCAAAGCGGGTACGAGCAGTACTTC. It codes for CASSPQSGYEQYF.

Notes on this clonotype: The conserved final phenylalanine or tryptophan is absent from the CDR3, which likely points to a read error. The gene calls are TRBV29-1 and TRBJ2-1; no definite D call. This CDR3 spans 10 amino acids. V lost 8 bases to trimming and J lost 6 bases, with 8 bases between them. Looked up from germline, CDR1 is SQVTM and CDR2 is ANQGSEA. CDR3 sequence: CSIGTNEQFL. The CDR3 DNA follows: TGCAGCATCGGAACCAATGAGCAGTTCCTC.

This clonotype was detected ten times or more. The V and J genes are TRBV7-9 and TRBJ1-1, with 8 bases that match TRBD1. CDR3 size: 13 residues. The V gene end was trimmed by 6 bases and the J gene end by 5 bases; junction bases not matched to a gene: 5. The V gene's germline CDR1 is SEHNR and CDR2 FQNEAQ (reference sequence). The CDR3, as DNA: TGTGCCAGCAGGACAGGGGCGGGTACTGAAGCTTTCTTT. Protein: CASRTGAGTEAFF. The full variable domain, its missing parts supplied by reference TRBV7-9 and TRBJ1-1, is DTGVSQNPRHKITKRGQNVTFRCDPISEHNRLYWYRQTLGQGPEFLTYFQNEAQLEKSRLLSDRFSAERPKGSFSTLEIQRTEQGDSAMYLCASRTGAGTEAFFGQGTRLTVV.

The sample holds many counts of this clonotype. The V and J genes are TRBV6-2 or TRBV6-3 and TRBJ2-5; D is perhaps TRBD2 (6 bases). The CDR3 length is 14 residues. From germline, CDR1 is MNHEY and CDR2 SVGEGT. V lost 5 bases, J lost 0 bases, and 10 bases lay in between. CDR3 sequence reads: CASSQRDYQETQYF. The CDR3 DNA is TGTGCCAGCAGTCAACGGGACTACCAAGAGACCCAGTACTTC.

There are many counts of this clonotype. The chain employs TRBV4-1 and TRBJ2-5, with TRBD1 matching 9 bases. This CDR3 has 16 amino acids. V gave up 3 bases and J gave up 3 bases; unmatched junction bases: 8. Germline CDR1 MGHRA, CDR2 YSYEKL. The CDR3 spells CASSHLPGQGEETQYF. The DNA of the CDR3 is TGCGCCAGCAGCCACTTACCGGGACAGGGAGAAGAGACCCAGTACTTC.

The sample holds many counts of this clonotype. The chain has TRBV4-3 and TRBJ1-5; D uncertain. The CDR3 is 14 residues long. Germline-derived CDR1 and CDR2 are LGHNA and YSLEER. Between the trimmed V and J ends, which lost 1 base and 9 bases, there was a span of 13 bases. CDR3 protein: CASSQGFFIGPQHF. The DNA of the CDR3 is TGCGCCAGCAGCCAAGGATTCTTTATCGGGCCCCAGCATTTT.

The J gene is TRBJ2-1, the V gene TRBV7-9; D gene ambiguous. Per the germline V gene, CDR1 is SEHNR and CDR2 is FQNEAQ (reference sequence). V lost 6 bases to trimming and J lost 7 bases, with 7 bases between them. The length of the CDR3 is 11 residues. CDR3 residues: CASSKTNEQFF. In nucleotides, the CDR3 is TGTGCCAGCAGTAAGACTAATGAGCAGTTCTTC. Full variable domain (remainder filled in from reference TRBV7-9 and TRBJ2-1): DTGVSQNPRHKITKRGQNVTFRCDPISEHNRLYWYRQTLGQGPEFLTYFQNEAQLEKSRLLSDRFSAERPKGSFSTLEIQRTEQGDSAMYLCASSKTNEQFFGPGTRLTVL.

As to this clonotype: This could be a read error, since a much larger clone is one nucleotide away. The chain is built from TRBV7-8 and TRBJ1-1; D gene unclear. Germline assignment: CDR1 SGHVS and CDR2 FQNEAQ. The CDR3 extends over 13 amino acids. The CDR3 sequence: CASSSLAATEASF. The CDR3 nucleotides are TGTGCCAGCAGCTCTCTGGCGGCCACTGAAGCTTCCTTT.

The chain combines TRBV9 with TRBJ1-1; TRBD1 might be the D (5 bases). This CDR3 spans 14 amino acids. The V end lost 4 bases, the J end lost 7 bases, and 17 bases lay between the germline ends. The V gene's germline CDR1 is SGDLS and CDR2 YYNGEE. As DNA, the CDR3 is TGTGCCAGCAGCCCCGGAAGGGGCGGAGGTGAAGCTTTCTTT. This encodes CASSPGRGGGEAFF.

This clonotype was detected many times. V and J are TRBV9 and TRBJ2-7; 7 bases are a match to TRBD1. Germline V gives CDR1 SGDLS, CDR2 YYNGEE. The CDR3 extends over 15 amino acids. The V and J ends lost 4 bases and 0 bases, in that order; junction bases with no gene match: 7. DNA of the CDR3: TGTGCCAGCAGCCTTTTTGGGACAGACTCCTACGAGCAGTACTTC. It specifies CASSLFGTDSYEQYF. Looking up the rest from reference TRBV9 and TRBJ2-7 gives the full variable domain: DSGVTQTPKHLITATGQRVTLRCSPRSGDLSVYWYQQSLDQGLQFLIQYYNGEERAKGNILERFSAQQFPDLHSELNLSSLELGDSALYFCASSLFGTDSYEQYFGPGTRLTVT.

This clonotype was detected a few times. The V call is TRBV20-1, the J call TRBJ2-5, with D perhaps matching TRBD2 (6 bases). Germline CDR1 and CDR2: DFQATT and SNEGSKA (reference sequence). V dropped 6 bases and J dropped 2 bases, with 22 bases sitting between them. The CDR3 has 16 residues. The CDR3 DNA reads TGCAGTGCCACCGACCTCCGTAGCGGAGCGCAAGAGACCCAGTACTTC. It yields the protein CSATDLRSGAQETQYF.

This clonotype was counted at least ten times. The chain links TRBV12-3 or TRBV12-4 to TRBJ1-5, with a possible D match to TRBD1 (5 bases). The CDR3 totals 13 residues. V lost 1 base and J lost 7, with 8 bases in between. CDR3 protein: CASSLDPGQPQHF. The CDR3, as DNA: TGTGCCAGCAGTTTAGACCCAGGGCAGCCCCAGCATTTT.

The table lists this clonotype with many counts. The J gene is TRBJ2-6, the V gene TRBV7-9; D is possibly TRBD2 (6 bases). V was clipped by 6 bases and J by 4 bases, with 25 bases between them. The CDR3 spans 19 residues. Germline-derived CDR1 and CDR2 are SEHNR and FQNEAQ (reference sequence). CDR3 in DNA: TGTGCCAGCAGTTCTCTAGGCGGGACCCCCACGTGGGGGGCCAACGTCCTGACTTTC. Protein sequence: CASSSLGGTPTWGANVLTF.

This clonotype was seen only a few times. This chain uses TRBV12-3 or TRBV12-4 with TRBJ2-3; TRBD1 matches at 10 bases. The CDR3 spans 19 residues. Unmatched junction bases numbered 16, after V lost 5 bases and J lost 2 bases. The DNA for the CDR3 is TGTGCCAGCAGTGGGGACAGGGGATACGTGCCAAAAGTCACAGATACGCAGTATTTT. It encodes CASSGDRGYVPKVTDTQYF.

This clonotype was recorded once. Being one base from a much bigger clone, this may be a read error. The chain combines TRBV6-1 with TRBJ1-5, with 8 bases lining up with TRBD1. V dropped 10 bases and J dropped 6; count of bases not matched to a gene: 14. The V gene's germline CDR1 is MNHNS and CDR2 SASEGT. This CDR3 contains 15 residues. The CDR3 DNA reads as TGTGCCAACAAGCCGACAGGGGTAAGCGGTCAGCCCCAGCATTTT. It codes for CANKPTGVSGQPQHF.

This clonotype was counted a single time. Its ends do not fully match the called genes, so a read error is possible. V is TRBV6-5 and J is TRBJ2-5, with 11 bases identical to TRBD2. The CDR3 spans 13 residues. Germline CDR1 reads MNHEY; CDR2 reads SVGAGI. As DNA, the CDR3 is TGTGCCAGCAGACTAGCGGGGGAAGAGACCCAGCACTTC. Translation gives CASRLAGEETQHF.

This clonotype was seen more than once but under ten times. The rearrangement uses TRBV27 and TRBJ2-5, with TRBD1 matching 7 bases. The CDR3 extends over 15 amino acids. Per germline, CDR1 MNHEY and CDR2 SMNVEV (reference sequence). The ends lost 4 bases at V and 2 bases at J; junction bases unmatched: 7. CDR3 residues: CASSYKGTAQETQYF. In DNA form, the CDR3 reads TGTGCCAGCAGTTATAAAGGGACAGCTCAAGAGACCCAGTACTTC.

This chain links TRBV4-1 with TRBJ1-2; D unclear. CDR1 is MGHRA, CDR2 YSYEKL, per germline. The CDR3 is 16 amino acids. Trimming left V 1 base short and J 0 bases short, with 12 bases between. For the CDR3, the DNA is TGCGCCAGCAGCCAAGTAGGCCCGTTAGCTAACTATGGCTACACCTTC. Its translation is CASSQVGPLANYGYTF.

The rearrangement joins TRBV4-1 to TRBJ2-2, with D hard to call. Germline CDR1 reads MGHRA; CDR2 reads YSYEKL. The ends were cut back, 0 bases at V and 0 bases at J, with 5 bases in the middle. The CDR3 consists of 15 residues. CDR3 protein: CASSQDRPNTGELFF. The CDR3 region has the DNA TGCGCCAGCAGCCAAGATAGGCCGAACACCGGGGAGCTGTTTTTT.

This clonotype was counted at least ten times. The chain uses TRBV4-3 and TRBJ2-4, with 8 bases aligning to TRBD2. The length of the CDR3 is 17 residues. CDR1 LGHNA and CDR2 YSLEER come from the germline V gene. V was pared by 0 bases and J by 1 base, with 5 bases of the junction left unmatched. The CDR3 spells CASSQDQASGAKNIQYF. CDR3 nucleotide sequence: TGCGCCAGCAGCCAAGATCAGGCTAGCGGGGCCAAAAACATTCAGTACTTC.

This clonotype was observed at least ten times. The CDR3 loop reads CASGDVTQYF. The CDR3 DNA sequence: TGTGCCAGCGGCGACGTGACCCAGTACTTC. The chain employs TRBV6-2 or TRBV6-3 and TRBJ2-5, with unresolved D. The germline V gene encodes CDR1 MNHEY and CDR2 SVGEGT. The V and J ends lost 8 bases and 7 bases respectively, with 8 bases between them. The CDR3 has 10 residues.

In regard to this clonotype: A much larger clone lies one base from this, so it may be a read error. The chain joins TRBV20-1 to TRBJ2-7; D may be TRBD2 (5 bases). V gave up 0 bases and J gave up 5 bases, with 23 bases separating them. CDR3 length: 17 amino acids. Germline CDR1 DFQATT, CDR2 SNEGSKA (reference sequence). The CDR3 DNA is TGCAGTGCTAGAGATAGGCGGCATAGCGCCCGTTACAACGAGCAGTACTTC. Protein product: CSARDRRHSARYNEQYF.

The V and J genes are TRBV4-1 and TRBJ2-5; 9 nucleotides align to TRBD2. The germline CDR1 and CDR2 sequences are MGHRA and YSYEKL. The CDR3 extends over 18 amino acids. Germline trimming cut 3 bases from V and 5 bases from J; bases unmatched to any gene: 16. CDR3 in DNA: TGCGCCAGCAGCCAGGGCGAGGGACTAGCCCGGTGGGGTGAGACCCAGTACTTC. Its protein product is CASSQGEGLARWGETQYF.